This T cell receptor (beta chain) was captured by sequencing in a study of cytomegalovirus exposure and HLA in healthy donors. The CDR3 totals 15 residues. Germline-derived CDR1 and CDR2 are LNHDA and SQIVND (reference sequence). The V end was cut by 1 base, the J end by 5 bases, with 14 bases between. Generated by immunoSEQ multiplex PCR, the TCRdb table keeps only in-frame clones and is missing some. The data show 150,000 to 200,000 clones, 86% seen once. The rearrangement joins TRBV19 to TRBJ1-1; the D is unclear. This TCR was recovered from a man between 18 and 35 years old in good health and CMV-seropositive. Sequencing was carried out using PBMCs. The CDR3 region has the DNA TGTGCCAGTAGTATAGGAAATACAGCGGATACTGAAGCTTTCTTT. Translating gives CASSIGNTADTEAFF.